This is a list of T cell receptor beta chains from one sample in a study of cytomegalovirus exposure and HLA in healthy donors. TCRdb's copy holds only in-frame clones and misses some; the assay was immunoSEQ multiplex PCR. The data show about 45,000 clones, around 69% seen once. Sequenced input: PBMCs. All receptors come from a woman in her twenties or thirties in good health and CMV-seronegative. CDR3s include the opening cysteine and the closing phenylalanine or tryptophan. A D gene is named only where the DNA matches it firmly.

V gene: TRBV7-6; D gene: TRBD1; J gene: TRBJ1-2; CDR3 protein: CASSLTQGAHYGYTF; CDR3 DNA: TGTGCCAGCAGCTTAACGCAGGGGGCTCACTATGGCTACACCTTC
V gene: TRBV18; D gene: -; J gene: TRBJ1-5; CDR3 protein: CASSLTGHSNQPQHF; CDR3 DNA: TGTGCCAGCTCACTCACAGGACATAGCAATCAGCCCCAGCATTTT
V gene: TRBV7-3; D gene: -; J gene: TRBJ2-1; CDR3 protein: CASSLGLAPYNEQFF; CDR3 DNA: TGTGCCAGCAGCTTAGGGCTAGCTCCCTACAATGAGCAGTTCTTC
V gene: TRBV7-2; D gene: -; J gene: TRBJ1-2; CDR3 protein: CAAGRGGGYTF; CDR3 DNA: TGTGCGGCGGGGAGGGGCGGCGGCTACACCTTC
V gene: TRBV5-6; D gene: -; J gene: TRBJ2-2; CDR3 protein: CASSATVNTGELFF; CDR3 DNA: TGTGCCAGCAGTGCGACAGTAAACACCGGGGAGCTGTTTTTT
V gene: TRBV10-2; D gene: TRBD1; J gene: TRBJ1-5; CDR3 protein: CASKGQGNQPQHF; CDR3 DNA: TGCGCCAGCAAAGGACAGGGCAATCAGCCCCAGCATTTT
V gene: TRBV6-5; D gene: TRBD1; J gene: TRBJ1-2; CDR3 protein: CASSYSGQGDGYTF; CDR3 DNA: TGTGCCAGCAGTTACTCGGGACAGGGCGATGGCTACACCTTC
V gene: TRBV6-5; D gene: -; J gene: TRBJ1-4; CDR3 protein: CASSPASTNEKLFF; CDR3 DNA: TGTGCCAGCAGTCCAGCGTCAACTAATGAAAAACTGTTTTTT
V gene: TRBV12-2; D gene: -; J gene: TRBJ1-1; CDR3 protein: CASRRDRGCMNTEAFF; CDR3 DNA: TGTGCAAGTCGCCGGGACAGGGGGTGTATGAACACTGAAGCTTTCTTT
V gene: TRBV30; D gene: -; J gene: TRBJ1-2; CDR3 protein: CAWRRGQGGGYTF; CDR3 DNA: TGTGCCTGGAGGCGTGGGCAGGGAGGTGGCTACACCTTC
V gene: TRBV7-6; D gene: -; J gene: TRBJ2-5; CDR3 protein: CASSLAVTAAQETQYF; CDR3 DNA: TGTGCCAGCAGCTTAGCCGTTACGGCGGCCCAAGAGACCCAGTACTTC
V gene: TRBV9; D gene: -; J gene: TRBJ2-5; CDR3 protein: CASSARGRRETQYF; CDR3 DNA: TGTGCCAGCAGCGCCAGGGGAAGGAGGGAGACCCAGTACTTC
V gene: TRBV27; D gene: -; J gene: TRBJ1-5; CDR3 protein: CASSFSSNQPQHF; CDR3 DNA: TGTGCCAGCAGCTTTTCTAGCAATCAGCCCCAGCATTTT
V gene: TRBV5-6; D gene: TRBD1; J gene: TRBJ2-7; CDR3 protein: CASSLYSYRTGGREQYF; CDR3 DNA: TGTGCCAGCAGCTTGTACTCCTATCGGACAGGGGGGCGAGAGCAGTACTTC
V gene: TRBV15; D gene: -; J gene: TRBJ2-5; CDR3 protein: CATSRGVTRGRRETQYF; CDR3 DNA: TGTGCCACCAGCAGAGGAGTGACTAGGGGCCGGAGGGAGACCCAGTACTTC
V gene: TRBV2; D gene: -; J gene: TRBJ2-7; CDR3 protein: CARGDPYEQYF; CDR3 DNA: TGTGCCAGGGGAGACCCCTACGAGCAGTACTTC
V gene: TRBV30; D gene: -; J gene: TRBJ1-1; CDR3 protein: CAWSRLPTGPNTEAFF; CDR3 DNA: TGTGCCTGGAGTCGCCTCCCGACAGGCCCAAACACTGAAGCTTTCTTT
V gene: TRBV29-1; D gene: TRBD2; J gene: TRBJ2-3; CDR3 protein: CSVRLALIDTQYF; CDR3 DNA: TGCAGCGTTAGACTAGCCCTGATAGATACGCAGTATTTT
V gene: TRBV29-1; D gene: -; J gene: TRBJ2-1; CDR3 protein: CSVKEAGRHNEQFF; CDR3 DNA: TGCAGCGTGAAGGAGGCCGGGCGCCACAATGAGCAGTTCTTC
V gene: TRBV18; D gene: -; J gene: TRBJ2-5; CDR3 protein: CASSGFEGQETQYF; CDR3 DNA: TGTGCCAGCTCAGGTTTTGAGGGCCAAGAGACCCAGTACTTC
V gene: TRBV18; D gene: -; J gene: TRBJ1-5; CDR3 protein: CASSPDNNNQPQHF; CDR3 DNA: TGTGCCAGCTCACCCGACAACAACAATCAGCCCCAGCATTTT
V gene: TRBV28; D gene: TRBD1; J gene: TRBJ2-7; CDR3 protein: CANPRQGLDGQYF; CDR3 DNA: TGTGCCAACCCCCGACAGGGGTTAGACGGGCAGTACTTC
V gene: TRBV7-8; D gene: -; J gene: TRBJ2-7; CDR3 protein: CASSPRRAIYEQYF; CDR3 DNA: TGTGCCAGCAGCCCCCGCAGGGCTATCTACGAGCAGTACTTC
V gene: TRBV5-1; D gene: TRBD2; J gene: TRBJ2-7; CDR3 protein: CASSLLAGSSYEQYF; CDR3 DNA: TGCGCCAGCAGCCTACTAGCGGGGTCGTCCTACGAGCAGTACTTC
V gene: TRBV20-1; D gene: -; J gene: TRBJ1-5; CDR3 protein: CSASGGEPQHF; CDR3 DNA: TGCAGTGCTAGCGGAGGGGAGCCCCAGCATTTT
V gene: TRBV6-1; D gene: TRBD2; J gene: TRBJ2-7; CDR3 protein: CASSDGGRAGSYEQYF; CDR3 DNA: TGTGCCAGCAGTGATGGGGGGAGGGCCGGGTCCTACGAGCAGTACTTC
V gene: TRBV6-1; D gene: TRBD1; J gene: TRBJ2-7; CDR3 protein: CASRGDRGTYEQYF; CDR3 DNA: TGTGCCAGCAGGGGGGACAGGGGAACCTACGAGCAGTACTTC
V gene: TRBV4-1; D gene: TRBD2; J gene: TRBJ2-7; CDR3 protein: CASSQVGAGATYEQYF; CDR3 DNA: TGCGCCAGCAGCCAAGTGGGAGCGGGAGCCACCTACGAGCAGTACTTC
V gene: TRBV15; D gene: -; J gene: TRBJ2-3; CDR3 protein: CATSNTKDYTDTQYF; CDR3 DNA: TGTGCCACCAGTAACACAAAAGACTACACAGATACGCAGTATTTT
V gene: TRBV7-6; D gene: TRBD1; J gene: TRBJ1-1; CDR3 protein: CASSQTGANTEAFF; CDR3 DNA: TGTGCCAGCAGCCAGACAGGGGCGAACACTGAAGCTTTCTTT
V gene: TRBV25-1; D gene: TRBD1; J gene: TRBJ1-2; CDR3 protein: CASSEGDSLNGYTF; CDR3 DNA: TGTGCCAGCAGTGAAGGGGACAGCCTAAATGGCTACACCTTC
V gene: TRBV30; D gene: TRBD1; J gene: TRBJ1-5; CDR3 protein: CAWSDDRGNQPQHF; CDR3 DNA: TGTGCCTGGAGTGACGACAGGGGCAATCAGCCCCAGCATTTT
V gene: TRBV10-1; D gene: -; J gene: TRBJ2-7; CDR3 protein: CASSSNSYEQYF; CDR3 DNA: TGCGCCAGCAGTTCAAATTCCTACGAGCAGTACTTC
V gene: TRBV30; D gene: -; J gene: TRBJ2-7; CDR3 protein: CAWSTGSEQYF; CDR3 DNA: TGTGCCTGGAGTACGGGAAGCGAGCAGTACTTC
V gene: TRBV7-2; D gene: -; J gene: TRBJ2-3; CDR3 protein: CASSLVIGPGTDTQYF; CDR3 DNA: TGTGCCAGCAGCTTAGTTATTGGCCCGGGGACAGATACGCAGTATTTT